These 10 T cell receptor beta chains were all obtained from the same sample, sequenced in a study of cytomegalovirus exposure and HLA in healthy donors. The PCR used 60 Vbeta and 13 Jbeta primers. The method was immunoSEQ multiplex PCR; TCRdb's version includes in-frame clones alone and lacks a portion of them. The data show about 130,000 clones, with roughly 70% seen just once and around 2.1% held by the top ten. Source material: PBMCs. Receptors originate from a middle-aged woman in good health and CMV-seropositive.

The count of this clone is one. The rearrangement joins TRBV5-1 to TRBJ2-5, with 11 nucleotides matching TRBD2. The end of the DNA fits TRBJ2-7 better, so the J call may be wrong. Germline lookup yields CDR1 SGHRS and CDR2 YFSETQ. CDR3 length: 18 amino acids. In nucleotides, the CDR3 is TGCGCCAGCATCCCCGGGACTAGCGGCTTAACAAGCTCCTACGAGCAGTACTTC. Its protein is CASIPGTSGLTSSYEQYF.

The chain has TRBV5-6 and TRBJ1-1, with 10 bases identical to TRBD1. V lost 3 bases and J lost 1; bases outside the gene matches: 3. The CDR3 sequence is 15 residues long. The germline CDR1 and CDR2 sequences are SGHDT and YYEEEE. The CDR3: CASSWGTGENTEAFF. CDR3 coding DNA: TGTGCCAGCAGCTGGGGGACAGGGGAGAACACTGAAGCTTTCTTT. The full variable domain, completed using reference TRBV5-6 and TRBJ1-1, is DAGVTQSPTHLIKTRGQQVTLRCSPKSGHDTVSWYQQALGQGPQFIFQYYEEEERQRGNFPDRFSGHQFPNYSSELNVNALLLGDSALYLCASSWGTGENTEAFFGQGTRLTVV.

The chain uses TRBV4-1 and TRBJ1-2; no firm D call. Germline-derived CDR1 and CDR2 are MGHRA and YSYEKL. CDR3 length equals 15 residues. With 1 base removed from V and 4 bases from J, the gap between germline ends came to 13 bases. The CDR3 spells CASSQGSIASYGYTF. CDR3 coding DNA: TGCGCCAGCAGCCAAGGGAGTATAGCCTCCTATGGCTACACCTTC.

The CDR3 protein is CAWSVPDFYSGNTIYF. Written as DNA, the CDR3 is TGTGCCTGGAGTGTACCGGACTTTTACTCTGGAAACACCATATATTTT. J is TRBJ1-3 and V is TRBV30; no clear D gene. The V and J ends lost 0 bases and 0 bases respectively, with 12 bases between them. The germline V gene has CDR1 GTSNPN and CDR2 SVGIG (reference sequence). This CDR3 region has 16 residues.

The J gene is TRBJ2-7, the V gene TRBV9; D gene ambiguous. Deletions cut 0 bases from V and 5 bases from J, with 12 bases between. CDR3 length: 14 residues. From germline, CDR1 is SGDLS and CDR2 YYNGEE. CDR3 amino acids: CASSVEGRKNEQYF. In DNA, the CDR3 is TGTGCCAGCAGCGTAGAAGGCAGGAAGAACGAGCAGTACTTC.

The chain combines TRBV28 with TRBJ1-6, with 10 nucleotides matching TRBD1. The V and J ends lost 8 bases and 1 base, in that order; junction bases with no gene match: 5. CDR3 size: 16 residues. Germline V lookup: CDR1 MDHEN, CDR2 SYDVKM. CDR3 nucleotides: TGTGCCAGCGATGACAGGGGGCAATCCTATAATTCACCCCTCCACTTT. Residues: CASDDRGQSYNSPLHF.

The rearrangement uses TRBV30 and TRBJ2-7; 8 nucleotides agree with TRBD2. The trim removed 0 bases at V and 3 bases at J, leaving 7 bases unmatched. The CDR3 is 15 residues long. Germline V CDR1 and CDR2: GTSNPN, SVGIG (reference sequence). The CDR3 coding sequence is TGTGCCTGGAGTGTACCGGCGGGAGGCCACTACGAGCAGTACTTC. Translated, it gives CAWSVPAGGHYEQYF.

The chain carries TRBV19 and TRBJ2-2, with 11 positions matching TRBD2. The CDR3 is 14 residues long. Germline CDR1 reads LNHDA; CDR2 reads SQIVND (reference sequence). The ends lost 5 bases at V and 10 bases at J; junction bases unmatched: 6. The CDR3 coding sequence is TGTGCCAGTAGTCCTAGCGGGGGGCCCCCGGAGCTGTTTTTT. It encodes CASSPSGGPPELFF.

The chain couples TRBV5-1 to TRBJ1-1, with TRBD1 identical over 10 bases. The J segment lost 4 bases and the V segment lost 2 bases, leaving 5 bases of the junction unmatched. Germline values: CDR1 SGHRS, CDR2 YFSETQ. The CDR3 is 15 amino acids. The CDR3 spells CASSFDRGPGTEAFF. In nucleotides, the CDR3 is TGCGCCAGCAGCTTCGACAGGGGGCCGGGCACTGAAGCTTTCTTT.

The rearrangement joins TRBV6-5 to TRBJ2-3, with 8 bases lining up with TRBD2. J lost 2 bases, V lost 4 bases, and 5 bases had no gene match. CDR1 is MNHEY and CDR2 is SVGAGI in the germline V gene. The CDR3 length is 15 residues. CDR3 nucleotide sequence: TGTGCCAGCAGTTCAGGGCGGGGGGTCACAGATACGCAGTATTTT. It is translated as CASSSGRGVTDTQYF.